The 14 T cell receptor beta chains below all came from one sample that was sequenced in a study of blood T cell repertoires in COVID-19. Measured with immunoSEQ multiplex PCR; TCRdb has only the in-frame clones, and not every one. Of about 170,000 clones listed, more than 75% were seen once; the top ten hold under 3%. Sequencing was performed on peripheral blood. The receptors originated from a woman over 75 with COVID-19, enrolled during active disease.

The chain combines TRBV18 with TRBJ1-2; TRBD1 is a possible D gene (5 bases). Germline lookup yields CDR1 KGHSH and CDR2 LQKENI. Between the trimmed V and J ends, which lost 0 bases and 2 bases, there was a span of 19 bases. This CDR3 spans 18 amino acids. CDR3 loop: CASSPPRGGMLLNYGYTF. CDR3 bases: TGTGCCAGCTCACCACCCCGTGGGGGGATGCTGTTAAACTATGGCTACACCTTC.

This rearrangement joins TRBV4-3 to TRBJ1-5; 8 bases are a match to TRBD1. This CDR3 has 15 amino acids. Trimming removed 0 bases from V and 7 bases from J; junction bases left unmatched: 5. The germline V gene has CDR1 LGHNA and CDR2 YSLEER. The CDR3 loop is CASSQDSGGRQPQHF. The CDR3 nucleotides read TGCGCCAGCAGCCAAGATTCAGGGGGCCGACAGCCCCAGCATTTT.

The V gene is TRBV24-1, the J gene TRBJ2-2; weak D call: TRBD2 (5 bases). This CDR3 comprises 12 residues. Trimming left V 9 bases short and J 7 bases short, with 11 bases between. Germline CDR1 KGHDR, CDR2 SFDVKD. In DNA form, the CDR3 reads TGTGCCACCCGCCAGGCGGGCGGGGAGCTGTTTTTT. This translates into CATRQAGGELFF.

This sequence joins TRBV20-1 and TRBJ1-5; D gene unclear. The CDR3 is 11 amino acids. With 2 bases removed from V and 7 bases from J, the gap between germline ends came to 6 bases. Looked up from germline, CDR1 is DFQATT and CDR2 is SNEGSKA (reference sequence). CDR3 coding DNA: TGCAGTGCTAGAAGCGGCCAGCCCCAGCATTTT. Translated, it gives CSARSGQPQHF.

The V gene is TRBV27, the J gene TRBJ2-1, with a weak D call TRBD1 (6 bases). Germline CDR1 MNHEY, CDR2 SMNVEV (reference sequence). The CDR3 is 14 amino acids. V was trimmed by 5 bases and J by 8 bases, leaving 16 bases between them. The CDR3 reads CASSPWTARDEQFF. In nucleotides, the CDR3 is TGTGCCAGCAGTCCCTGGACAGCAAGGGATGAGCAGTTCTTC.

This sequence joins TRBV24-1 and TRBJ1-5; weak D call: TRBD1 (5 bases). The germline CDR1 and CDR2 sequences are KGHDR and SFDVKD. Trimming took 3 bases from V and 5 from J, leaving 13 bases between them. This CDR3 region has 15 residues. This CDR3 is CATSDPRGGDQPQHF. In nucleotides, the CDR3 is TGTGCCACCAGTGATCCAAGGGGAGGCGATCAGCCCCAGCATTTT.

The chain links TRBV5-1 to TRBJ1-1; 9 bases match TRBD1. Trimming cost V 1 base and J 7 bases; bases outside gene matches: 2. Germline lookup yields CDR1 SGHRS and CDR2 YFSETQ. The CDR3 has 13 amino acids. DNA for the CDR3: TGCGCCAGCAGCTTGCAGGACAGGGGTGAAGCTTTCTTT. Residues: CASSLQDRGEAFF.

The rearrangement links TRBV7-3 to TRBJ2-6; no definite D call. CDR3 length equals 13 residues. Germline V CDR1 and CDR2: SGHTA, FQGTGA. With 5 bases removed from V and 4 bases from J, the gap between germline ends came to 6 bases. CDR3 in DNA: TGTGCCAGCAGCCGGAGCGGGGCCAACGTCCTGACTTTC. As protein: CASSRSGANVLTF. The whole variable domain, remainder taken from reference TRBV7-3 and TRBJ2-6, is GAGVSQTPSNKVTEKGKYVELRCDPISGHTALYWYRQSLGQGPEFLIYFQGTGAADDSGLPNDRFFAVRPEGSVSTLKIQRTERGDSAVYLCASSRSGANVLTFGAGSRLTVL.

The chain has TRBV19 and TRBJ2-4; 14 positions match TRBD2. There are 20 residues in the CDR3. The germline V gene encodes CDR1 LNHDA and CDR2 SQIVND (reference sequence). Trimming at V came to 7 bases and at J to 1 base, leaving 15 bases not matched to a gene. In DNA, the CDR3 is TGTGCCAGTACCCCGGTAGGGCCGGGACTAGCGGGAGAGGCCAAAAACATTCAGTACTTC. This gives the protein CASTPVGPGLAGEAKNIQYF.

The count of this clone is one. This chain connects TRBV9 to TRBJ2-1; TRBD2 aligns across 8 bases. V lost 1 base and J lost 2; bases outside the gene matches: 8. Germline V CDR1 and CDR2: SGDLS, YYNGEE. CDR3 size: 17 residues. The CDR3 coding sequence is TGTGCCAGCAGCGTAATAGCGACTAGCGCGGCCTACAATGAGCAGTTCTTC. Its protein product is CASSVIATSAAYNEQFF.

The chain employs TRBV6-1 and TRBJ2-5; D possibly corresponds to TRBD2 (6 bases). Deletions cut 1 base from V and 5 bases from J, with 14 bases between. CDR1 is MNHNS, CDR2 SASEGT, per germline. This CDR3 spans 15 amino acids. CDR3 sequence reads: CASSEVTGVMETQYF. The CDR3 bases are TGTGCCAGCAGTGAAGTCACGGGAGTAATGGAGACCCAGTACTTC.

The chain employs TRBV6-6 and TRBJ1-4, with 7 bases that match TRBD1. This CDR3 is built from 15 residues. The V gene's germline CDR1 is MNHNY and CDR2 SVGAGI (reference sequence). Trimming took 4 bases from V and 8 from J; bases not matched to a gene: 10. This chain's CDR3 is CASSFGTAAREKLFF. CDR3 nucleotide sequence: TGTGCCAGCAGTTTTGGGACAGCTGCACGGGAAAAACTGTTTTTT.

This clone was picked up one time. The rearrangement joins TRBV27 to TRBJ2-2; D ambiguous. This CDR3 contains 13 residues. CDR1 and CDR2 from the germline V gene are MNHEY and SMNVEV (reference sequence). The ends were cut back, 2 bases at V and 4 bases at J, with 5 bases in the middle. The CDR3 region has the DNA TGTGCCAGCAGTTTAGAAGCCACCGGGGAGCTGTTTTTT. Translated: CASSLEATGELFF.

The V call is TRBV12-3 or TRBV12-4, the J call TRBJ2-7; tentatively, D is TRBD2 (6 bases). V was clipped by 6 bases and J by 0 bases, with 6 bases between them. The CDR3 consists of 12 residues. The CDR3 is CASRGGSYEQYF. CDR3 sequence (DNA): TGTGCCAGCAGGGGGGGCTCCTACGAGCAGTACTTC.